The T cell receptor (beta chain) under discussion was sequenced for a study of T cells in Graves' hyperthyroidism and ophthalmopathy. Notes on the study in general: The model's output predicted ophthalmopathy at a median of 6.5 months prior to onset.

In this sample, this clonotype turned up a few times. Its antigen is unknown. CDR3 length: 15 residues. From germline, CDR1 is LNHNV and CDR2 YYDKDF (reference sequence). V lost 6 bases and J lost 5; bases outside the gene matches: 9. Researchers amplified the TCR beta CDR3 regions from RNA transcripts. First-round RT-PCR with HTBI primers amplified the TCR CDR3 region. TCRdb independently ran MiXCR on the multiplex PCR reads; one entry per CDR3 protein. The sample has 600,000 to 850,000 distinct CDR3 sequences; roughly a sixth are singletons. The V and J genes are TRBV15 and TRBJ1-4; TRBD1 aligns across 7 bases. The sequence was collected from a woman in her fifties or sixties with Graves' hyperthyroidism that later progressed to Graves' ophthalmopathy. Sequenced: blood. The CDR3 DNA reads TGTGCCACCAGGATTGCAGGGGGAGGAAATGAAAAACTGTTTTTT. It translates to CATRIAGGGNEKLFF.